This TCR beta chain originates from a study of cytomegalovirus exposure and HLA in healthy donors. The study's findings and limits: While the bulk of TCR sequences proved rare, some public TCRs turned up in many donors.

This clone has only a few counts. What it recognizes is unknown. V lost 4 bases to trimming and J lost 0 bases, with 11 bases between them. Germline assignment: CDR1 SGHNT and CDR2 YYREEE (reference sequence). CDR3 size: 15 residues. Donors consisted of healthy bone marrow donors. The PCR made use of 60 Vbeta and 13 Jbeta primers. Here immunoSEQ multiplex PCR was the method, and the copy in TCRdb shows in-frame clones only, minus some. Of roughly 170,000 clones in the sample, around 82% are singletons; the top ten hold roughly an eighth. The chain uses TRBV5-4 and TRBJ2-1; D is possibly TRBD2 (6 bases). The receptor was derived from a woman aged 45-65 years in good health and CMV-seropositive. Material: PBMCs. The CDR3 coding sequence is TGTGCCAGCAGCCTCGGGACTCGCTCCTACAATGAGCAGTTCTTC. This encodes CASSLGTRSYNEQFF.